The sequence of this TCR beta chain was determined in a study of T cell repertoires in cytomegalovirus infection. Study background: Use of recently identified HLA-C-restricted and well-studied HLA-B-restricted CMV epitopes was part of the study. Public TCR beta signatures provided an indication of both CMV infection and a matching HLA type.

Study outcomes and limitations: In two of eight donors, the top clonotype was HLA-C-restricted CMV-specific.

Worth noting for this clonotype: Its matching antigen is unknown.

Each CDR3 protein is one row after TCRdb ran MiXCR on the reads. The table lists hundreds of thousands of distinct CDR3 sequences, roughly 33% of them singletons. There are 14 residues in the CDR3. The germline gives CDR1 SGHDT, CDR2 YYEEEE. V was shortened by 0 bases and J by 12 bases, with 16 bases between the two germline ends. The gene calls are TRBV5-6 and TRBJ2-1; possibly TRBD2 for D (6 bases). The specimen was cultured PBMCs, collected from culture after CMV antigen stimulation. The TCR originated in a human donor in good health (CMV status not recorded). Some clones in this sample may be carry-over from other donors' samples. The CDR3 sequence: CASSLAGRVEGQFF. The CDR3 bases are TGTGCCAGCAGCTTGGCGGGCCGGGTGGAGGGGCAGTTCTTC.